Listed here are 4 T cell receptor beta chains from one sample, sequenced in a study of regulatory T cells in long-lasting Graves disease. Building the TCR beta libraries relied on iRepertoire HTBI primers, and CDR3 regions underwent Arm-PCR. TCRdb ran MiXCR on the multiplex PCR reads and lists one entry per CDR3 protein. The table shows about 470,000 distinct CDR3 sequences, with roughly 21% occurring only once. Time point noted: persistent/refractory GD, antithyroid drugs over 5 years with positive TRAb. The authors made the TCR library using RNA they extracted from PBMCs. This material consisted of peripheral blood mononuclear cells (PBMCs), taken when the disease was refractory, from a patient treated with antithyroid drugs. These receptors were collected from a female donor with Graves disease.

There are many counts of this clonotype. This CDR3 reads CASRPYRTGGQETQYF. The CDR3 DNA is TGTGCCAGCAGGCCCTACCGGACAGGGGGGCAAGAGACCCAGTACTTC. V is TRBV28 and J is TRBJ2-5; 10 bases map to TRBD1. Per germline, CDR1 MDHEN and CDR2 SYDVKM. The CDR3 consists of 16 residues. J lost 2 bases, V lost 6 bases, and 9 bases had no gene match.

This clonotype was counted ten times or more. The CDR3 loop reads CASSLAGGSIYEQYF. In nucleotides, the CDR3 is TGTGCCAGCAGCTTAGCCGGCGGGAGTATCTACGAGCAGTACTTC. The genes are TRBV7-2 and TRBJ2-7, with 7 nucleotides matching TRBD2. Germline V gene lookup returns CDR1 SGHTA and CDR2 FQGNSA. V lost 0 bases, J lost 3 bases, and 5 bases stayed unmatched. The CDR3 extends over 15 amino acids.

V is TRBV15 and J is TRBJ2-7; the match to TRBD2 covers 14 bases. The trim removed 1 base at V and 4 bases at J, leaving 3 bases unmatched. CDR1 LNHNV and CDR2 YYDKDF come from the germline V gene (reference sequence). This CDR3 spans 16 amino acids. The CDR3 reads CATSRGTSGRQYEQYF. The DNA for the CDR3 is TGTGCCACCAGCAGAGGGACTAGCGGGAGGCAATACGAGCAGTACTTC.

The rearrangement links TRBV4-1 to TRBJ2-7; weak D call: TRBD2 (6 bases). The V gene's germline CDR1 is MGHRA and CDR2 YSYEKL. The ends were cut back, 1 base at V and 2 bases at J, with 12 bases in the middle. CDR3 length equals 15 residues. CDR3 nucleotides: TGCGCCAGCAGCCAAGGAGGCGGGGCAGCCTACGAGCAGTACTTC. Protein: CASSQGGGAAYEQYF.